Detailed here is one T cell receptor beta chain. The sample is drawn from a study of blood T cell repertoires in COVID-19. About the study: T cells, B-cell-depleted T cells, or PBMCs provided the cDNA or gDNA that served as material.

Profiled with immunoSEQ multiplex PCR; TCRdb holds only in-frame clones, not every one. Among some 300,000 clones listed, 75% to 90% were seen once. The length of the CDR3 is 15 residues. Germline CDR1 reads MNHEY; CDR2 reads SVGAGI. The J segment lost 6 bases and the V segment lost 7 bases, leaving 10 bases of the junction unmatched. This receptor was obtained from a man younger than 35 with active or convalescent COVID-19. The chain recombines TRBV6-5 with TRBJ2-7; 12 bases line up with TRBD2. The source material was peripheral blood. As DNA, the CDR3 is TGTGCCAGCACGAGGGGCCCTAGCGGGAGGGGCGAGCAGTACTTC. Its protein product is CASTRGPSGRGEQYF.